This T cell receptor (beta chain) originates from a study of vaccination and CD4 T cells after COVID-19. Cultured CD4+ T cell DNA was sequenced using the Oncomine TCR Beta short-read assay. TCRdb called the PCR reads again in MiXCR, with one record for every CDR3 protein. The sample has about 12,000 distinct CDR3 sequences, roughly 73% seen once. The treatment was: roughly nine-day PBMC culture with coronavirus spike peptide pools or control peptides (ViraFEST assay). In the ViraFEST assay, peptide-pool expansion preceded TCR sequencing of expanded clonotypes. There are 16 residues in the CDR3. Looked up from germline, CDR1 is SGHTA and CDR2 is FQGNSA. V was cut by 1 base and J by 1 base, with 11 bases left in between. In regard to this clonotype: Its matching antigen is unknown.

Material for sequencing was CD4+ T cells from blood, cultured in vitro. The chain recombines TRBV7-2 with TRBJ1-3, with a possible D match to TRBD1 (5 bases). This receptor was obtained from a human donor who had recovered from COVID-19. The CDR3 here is CASSLGIPGSGNTIYF. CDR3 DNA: TGTGCCAGCAGCTTAGGGATCCCAGGGTCTGGAAACACCATATATTTT.